The following is a T cell receptor beta chain sequence with its context. Its antigen is still unknown. These data are taken from a study of monozygotic twins with inflammatory bowel disease. Study-wide points: Researchers reported no repertoire similarity difference between concordant and discordant twins, possibly from limited power.

From the 5' RACE reads, TCRdb lists one entry per CDR3 protein and no DNA. Here the sample table reports 110,000 or so distinct CDR3 sequences. CDR3 length: 14 residues. From germline, CDR1 is KGHSH and CDR2 LQKENI. The V and J genes are TRBV18 and TRBJ2-2. The clonotype originates from a human donor with ulcerative colitis or Crohn's disease, or a healthy co-twin of an affected twin (not recorded which). Source material: blood. The CDR3 sequence is CASSPPGDTGELFF.